Below, 7 T cell receptor beta chains from the same sample are listed, as sequenced in a study of PD-1 blockade in classical Hodgkin lymphoma. Assay used: immunoSEQ multiplex PCR; TCRdb lists only in-frame clones, some missing. The table has about 46,000 clones, approximately 72% seen once; the top ten hold over 9.5%. Time point reported: cycle 4 day 1 (C4D1), after around six weeks of nivolumab. Following autologous stem cell transplantation, relapse occurred in every patient, and exposure to brentuximab vedotin varied. The sample consisted of peripheral blood mononuclear cells (PBMCs), taken before the fourth cycle of nivolumab. The receptors shown here come from a human donor with classical Hodgkin lymphoma.

V is TRBV4-3 and J is TRBJ2-1; 8 nucleotides agree with TRBD2. The J segment lost 5 bases and the V segment lost 0 bases, leaving 6 bases of the junction unmatched. The CDR3 is 16 amino acids. The germline V gene has CDR1 LGHNA and CDR2 YSLEER. The DNA for the CDR3 is TGCGCCAGCAGCCAAGAACCGGGACTAGTTAACAATGAGCAGTTCTTC. The encoded protein is CASSQEPGLVNNEQFF.

V usage is TRBV25-1 and J usage is TRBJ2-4; D gene ambiguous. Trimming removed 5 bases from V and 2 bases from J, with 1 base in between. The CDR3 sequence is 11 residues long. Germline V gene sequence: CDR1 MGHDK, CDR2 SYGVNS. CDR3 sequence: CASSTKNIQYF. CDR3 DNA: TGTGCCAGCAGTACCAAAAACATTCAGTACTTC.

The chain links TRBV19 to TRBJ1-5; D ambiguous. Germline V gene data show CDR1 as LNHDA and CDR2 as SQIVND (reference sequence). The CDR3 is made up of 15 amino acids. Trimming took 3 bases from V and 4 from J, leaving 13 bases between them. In DNA, the CDR3 is TGTGCCAGTAGTATGGTAGGAGGAGGAAATCAGCCCCAGCATTTT. It yields the protein CASSMVGGGNQPQHF.

The chain recombines TRBV4-1 with TRBJ1-3; possible D gene TRBD1, 6 bases. The CDR3 is 14 amino acids. The V gene lost 2 bases and the J gene lost 2 bases, with 7 bases spanning the gap. Germline V gene lookup returns CDR1 MGHRA and CDR2 YSYEKL. The CDR3 spells CASSQNRAGNTIYF. For the CDR3, the DNA is TGCGCCAGCAGCCAAAACAGGGCTGGAAACACCATATATTTT.

The J gene is TRBJ2-5, the V gene TRBV15; no firm D call. The J call is uncertain, as TRBJ2-7 better fits the DNA end. The length of the CDR3 is 13 residues. Germline V gene lookup returns CDR1 LNHNV and CDR2 YYDKDF (reference sequence). The CDR3 loop reads CATSFGATYEQYF. DNA of the CDR3: TGTGCCACCAGCTTCGGAGCCACCTACGAGCAGTACTTC.

The genes are TRBV11-2 and TRBJ2-7; D perhaps matches TRBD1 (6 bases). CDR1 and CDR2 from the germline V gene are SGHAT and FQNNGV. Trimming removed 4 bases at V and 0 bases at J, with 10 bases between. The CDR3 totals 14 residues. The DNA for the CDR3 is TGTGCCAGCAGCTATGACAGGAGCTCCTACGAGCAGTACTTC. Residues: CASSYDRSSYEQYF.

In nucleotides, the CDR3 is TGTGCCAGCAGGCTGGGAGCGGGGAGCTCCTACGAGCAGTACTTC. As protein: CASRLGAGSSYEQYF. V and J are TRBV28 and TRBJ2-7, with 7 nucleotides matching TRBD2. V gave up 6 bases and J gave up 0 bases; unmatched junction bases: 8. Germline loops: CDR1 MDHEN, CDR2 SYDVKM. The CDR3 contains 15 residues.